The text below deals with one T cell receptor beta chain. Its antigen is currently unknown. This sample is part of a study of cytomegalovirus exposure and HLA in healthy donors. Whole-study context: Earlier work reported 95 million to 130 million unique TCR beta sequences from some 170 million T cells. The study's findings and limits: Reportedly, HLA-A and HLA-B alleles of most subjects were accurately predicted from TCR beta. Researchers reported that three CMV-associated chains were confirmed in vitro as CMV antigen-specific. Later work found that TCR association rates differed between HLA loci; DRB1 had the most and HLA-C the fewest.

The CDR3 covers 14 residues. Germline-derived CDR1 and CDR2 are LNHDA and SQIVND (reference sequence). V was cut by 8 bases and J by 1 base, with 14 bases left in between. A multiplex PCR was run with 60 Vbeta primers and 13 Jbeta primers. The protocol was immunoSEQ multiplex PCR, while the TCRdb copy is restricted to in-frame clones and leaves out a portion. This sample has about 140,000 clones; roughly 76% occur once, and the top ten carry 3.5% to 4%. Sequencing was carried out using PBMCs. The sequence was collected from a man aged 18 to 29 in good health and CMV-seronegative. The gene calls are TRBV19 and TRBJ1-1; no clear D. Written as DNA, the CDR3 is TGTGCCAGTCTCCTTGGTTCCGGGAACACTGAAGCTTTCTTT. Residues: CASLLGSGNTEAFF.